The T cell receptor (beta chain) under discussion was sequenced for a study of blood T cell repertoires in COVID-19. Note on this clone: At the DNA level, this CDR3 is encoded by other sequences in the same sample as well.

The V gene's germline CDR1 is KGHSH and CDR2 LQKENI. The germline V and J ends were trimmed by 6 bases and 0 bases, with 11 bases remaining between them. The CDR3 is made up of 14 amino acids. The assay was immunoSEQ multiplex PCR, and TCRdb's table has in-frame clones only and misses some. The sample includes roughly 130,000 clones, more than 70% of them seen just once. V gene TRBV18 combines with J gene TRBJ1-1, with D tentatively TRBD1 (6 bases). This TCR derives from a woman aged 55-69 years with acute or convalescent COVID-19. Sequenced sample: peripheral blood. CDR3 protein: CASSPGQMNTEAFF. CDR3 nucleotides: TGTGCCAGCTCCCCCGGACAGATGAACACTGAAGCTTTCTTT.